These T cell receptor beta chains were read from a single sample in a study of blood T cell repertoires in COVID-19. The table came from immunoSEQ multiplex PCR; TCRdb's copy has only in-frame clones and leaves some out. The sample lists roughly 250,000 clones, roughly 86% seen once, with 2.5% to 3.5% in the top ten. The sequencing input was PBMCs or T cells enriched from blood (not recorded which). The receptors here all came from a woman aged 40 to 50 with acute COVID-19. CDR3s include the opening cysteine and the closing phenylalanine or tryptophan. A D gene is named only where the DNA matches it firmly. A clone size is listed for some rows: how often the clone was seen (once, few, many), or a class if it is expanded.

J gene | V gene | clone size | D gene | CDR3 protein | CDR3 DNA
TRBJ1-6 | TRBV19 | - | - | CASSAGLASPLHF | TGTGCCAGTAGTGCTGGACTGGCTTCACCCCTCCACTTT
TRBJ2-7 | TRBV6-5 | medium-sized | TRBD1 | CASSPAGTDYEQYF | TGTGCCAGCAGTCCCGCCGGGACAGACTACGAGCAGTACTTC
TRBJ2-7 | TRBV2 | - | TRBD2 | CASSSRLAGGDSSYEQYF | TGTGCCAGCAGTTCACGACTAGCGGGAGGGGATAGCTCCTACGAGCAGTACTTC
TRBJ2-7 | TRBV23-1 | few | TRBD1 | CASSQSSAGTASYEQYF | TGCGCCAGCAGTCAATCCTCGGCCGGGACAGCCTCCTACGAGCAGTACTTC
TRBJ1-4 | TRBV30 | few | - | CAWSVRREGKLFF | TGTGCCTGGAGTGTACGCCGGGAGGGAAAACTGTTTTTT
TRBJ2-3 | TRBV11-2 | once | - | CASSLEASVITDTQYF | TGTGCCAGCAGCTTAGAAGCTAGCGTAATCACAGATACGCAGTATTTT
TRBJ2-7 | TRBV19 | few | TRBD2 | CASSIGPSGGYEQYF | TGTGCCAGTAGTATCGGTCCTAGCGGGGGGTACGAGCAGTACTTC
TRBJ2-3 | TRBV2 | - | - | CASRLRLSTDTQYF | TGTGCCAGCAGGCTGCGCCTCAGCACAGATACGCAGTATTTT
TRBJ2-7 | TRBV9 | - | TRBD2 | CASSVGVSGRYEQYF | TGTGCCAGCAGCGTAGGCGTTAGCGGGAGATACGAGCAGTACTTC
TRBJ2-7 | TRBV29-1 | once | - | CSVEVASSYEQYF | TGCAGCGTTGAAGTCGCTAGCTCCTACGAGCAGTACTTC
TRBJ2-1 | TRBV7-3 | - | TRBD1 | CASSLDRGTPSEQFF | TGTGCCAGCAGCTTAGACAGGGGTACGCCCAGTGAGCAGTTCTTC